The 8 T cell receptor beta chains reported below all come from one sample, sequenced in a study of blood T cell repertoires in COVID-19 (dated by TCRdb to the early 2020s). Preparation of the library involved the immunoSEQ multiplex PCR assay. TCRdb provides this immuneACCESS table in a form limited to in-frame rearrangements. Some clones are lacking; in checked studies, under half of them reflect an unresolved V gene, and why the rest are absent is not known. In all, the sample holds around 250,000 clones, and approximately 84% of those were seen once. The leading ten clones occupy 14% to 15% of the sample. The specimen sequenced was PBMCs or T cells enriched from blood (not recorded which). Source of these receptors: a man aged 40-55 years who had recovered from COVID-19.

CDR3 in amino acids: CASSSQGGAYYGYTF. In DNA form, the CDR3 reads TGTGCCAGCAGCTCACAAGGGGGCGCCTACTATGGCTACACCTTC. The chain employs TRBV6-6 and TRBJ1-2, with 7 bases lining up with TRBD1. This CDR3 is built from 15 residues. With V trimmed by 6 bases and J by 3 bases, 10 bases remained unmatched. Per the germline V gene, CDR1 is MNHNY and CDR2 is SVGAGI (reference sequence).

This clone was seen more than once but under ten times. The genes are TRBV28 and TRBJ1-3; maybe TRBD1 (6 bases). The germline V gene has CDR1 MDHEN and CDR2 SYDVKM. Trimming shortened V by 7 bases and J by 4 bases, and 14 bases separated the two germline ends. The CDR3 sequence is 14 residues long. The CDR3 DNA is TGTGCCAGCACCCTAGGGGGGGCGGGAAACACCATATATTTT. Residues: CASTLGGAGNTIYF.

The chain has TRBV28 and TRBJ1-2; D is unresolved. Germline CDR1 MDHEN, CDR2 SYDVKM. This CDR3 comprises 12 residues. V lost 5 bases and J lost 7, with 11 bases in between. The CDR3: CASSRVISGYTF. CDR3 sequence (DNA): TGTGCCAGCAGTCGGGTAATAAGTGGCTACACCTTC.

CDR3 in DNA: TGCGCCAGCAGCTTAGAGGGAGTCTACGAGCAGTACTTC. The encoded protein is CASSLEGVYEQYF. V and J are TRBV5-1 and TRBJ2-7; tentatively, D is TRBD2 (5 bases). V shed 2 bases and J shed 3 bases, with 9 bases lying between them. Germline V gene lookup returns CDR1 SGHRS and CDR2 YFSETQ. The CDR3 is 13 amino acids.

The rearrangement joins TRBV19 to TRBJ1-2, with D uncertain. Germline-derived CDR1 and CDR2 are LNHDA and SQIVND (reference sequence). The CDR3 totals 10 residues. CDR3 protein: CRLQIYGYTF. CDR3 in DNA: TGTCGTCTTCAGATCTATGGCTACACCTTC.

The chain recombines TRBV29-1 with TRBJ2-1; 7 bases agree with TRBD2. Trimming at V came to 4 bases and at J to 7 bases, leaving 10 bases not matched to a gene. Germline V gives CDR1 SQVTM, CDR2 ANQGSEA. The CDR3 is 14 amino acids. The CDR3 nucleotides read TGCAGCGTTGCTGGCCAGCGGGGAGAAAATGAGCAGTTCTTC. As protein: CSVAGQRGENEQFF.

This clone came up once. The chain couples TRBV11-2 to TRBJ2-1, with 9 bases identical to TRBD1. The germline V gene has CDR1 SGHAT and CDR2 FQNNGV. The CDR3 extends over 14 amino acids. The J segment lost 14 bases and the V segment lost 4 bases, leaving 12 bases of the junction unmatched. The CDR3 coding sequence is TGTGCCAGCAGCTCGAGCCGGGACAGGGTCACGGAGTTCTTC. This translates into CASSSSRDRVTEFF.

This chain joins TRBV5-6 and TRBJ2-1; D is ambiguous. The germline V gene has CDR1 SGHDT and CDR2 YYEEEE. The CDR3 extends over 11 amino acids. The V and J ends lost 4 bases and 9 bases respectively, with 8 bases between them. This CDR3 is CASSLLFEQFF. CDR3 nucleotide sequence: TGTGCCAGCAGCCTACTATTTGAGCAGTTCTTC.